These T cell receptor beta chains were read from a single sample in a study of blood T cell repertoires in COVID-19. Repertoires were generated with immunoSEQ multiplex PCR, while TCRdb's copy carries only in-frame clones and drops some. This table holds 250,000 or so clones, 80% to 85% found once. Material: PBMCs or T cells enriched from blood (not recorded which). The receptors shown here come from a man aged 45-65 years who had recovered from COVID-19. CDR3s include the opening cysteine and the closing phenylalanine or tryptophan. D genes are given only for firm matches. Clone size is not always given. Where it is, it says once, few, many or a class for expanded clones.

TRBJ1-5 - - TRBV3-1/TRBV3-2 CASSQDGNQPQHF TGTGCCAGCAGCCAAGACGGCAATCAGCCCCAGCATTTT
TRBJ1-6 - - TRBV4-1 CASSQEAAREGRNSPLHF TGCGCCAGCAGCCAAGAAGCCGCCAGGGAAGGGCGTAATTCACCCCTCCACTTT
TRBJ2-1 - - TRBV7-2 CASKLTGRNEQFF TGTGCCAGCAAATTGACAGGCCGCAATGAGCAGTTCTTC
TRBJ1-1 - few TRBV11-2 CASRTSLNTEAFF TGTGCCAGCAGAACAAGTCTGAACACTGAAGCTTTCTTT
TRBJ2-1 TRBD2 - TRBV19 CATRAQRGYNEQFF TGTGCCACCCGTGCCCAGCGGGGGTACAATGAGCAGTTCTTC
TRBJ1-4 - once TRBV20-1 CSASEYMEKLFF TGCAGTGCTAGTGAATATATGGAAAAACTGTTTTTT
TRBJ2-6 - - TRBV9 CASSVATFSGANVLTF TGTGCCAGCAGCGTAGCTACGTTCTCTGGGGCCAACGTCCTGACTTTC
TRBJ2-5 - - TRBV27 CASSPPRGGGRQETQYF TGTGCCAGCAGTCCCCCCCGTGGGGGCGGGAGACAAGAGACCCAGTACTTC
TRBJ2-3 - - TRBV12-3/TRBV12-4 CASSFADTDTQYF TGTGCCAGCAGTTTTGCAGACACAGATACGCAGTATTTT
TRBJ2-2 TRBD1 - TRBV5-1 CASSLRSGQGSYTGELFF TGCGCCAGCAGCCTAAGATCGGGACAGGGGAGTTACACCGGGGAGCTGTTTTTT
TRBJ2-7 TRBD2 few TRBV7-9 CASSLQGGPWDEQYF TGTGCCAGCAGCTTACAGGGAGGGCCTTGGGACGAGCAGTACTTC
TRBJ1-1 - - TRBV7-2 CASSLSFGGTEAFF TGTGCCAGCAGCTTATCTTTCGGTGGCACTGAAGCTTTCTTT
TRBJ2-2 TRBD1 - TRBV5-1 CASVKGQGSTGELFF TGCGCCAGCGTCAAGGGACAGGGTTCGACCGGGGAGCTGTTTTTT
TRBJ1-2 TRBD1 - TRBV6-5 CASSYGQGGYGYTF TGTGCCAGCAGTTACGGTCAGGGGGGCTATGGCTACACCTTC
TRBJ2-5 - - TRBV11-3 CASREGSIFAETQYF TGTGCCAGCAGGGAGGGGTCCATTTTTGCGGAGACCCAGTACTTC
TRBJ1-3 - - TRBV6-5 CASRDMGGNTIYF TGTGCCAGCAGAGATATGGGGGGTAACACCATATATTTT
TRBJ1-3 - - TRBV19 CASAALGGGNTIYF TGTGCCAGCGCCGCTCTTGGAGGGGGAAACACCATATATTTT
TRBJ1-2 - - TRBV11-2 CASSSEYRANYGYTF TGTGCCAGCAGCTCAGAATACAGGGCTAACTATGGCTACACCTTC
TRBJ2-7 TRBD1 - TRBV7-9 CASSLRQGAYEQYF TGTGCCAGCAGCCTCCGACAGGGGGCATACGAGCAGTACTTC
TRBJ2-1 - few TRBV5-1 CASSLDGRGNEQFF TGCGCCAGCAGCCTGGACGGACGGGGGAATGAGCAGTTCTTC
TRBJ2-7 - - TRBV7-9 CASSLTRLGSYEQYF TGTGCCAGCAGTCTTACTCGCCTAGGTTCCTACGAGCAGTACTTC
TRBJ1-3 - - TRBV5-4 CASSLGQRNTIYF TGTGCCAGCAGCTTGGGACAGAGAAACACCATATATTTT
TRBJ2-2 TRBD1 once TRBV13 CASSLRDRGDTGELFF TGTGCCAGCAGCTTAAGGGACAGGGGCGACACCGGGGAGCTGTTTTTT
TRBJ1-3 - - TRBV4-2 CASSPMTVSGNTIYF TGTGCCAGCAGCCCTATGACAGTCTCTGGAAACACCATATATTTT
TRBJ1-5 TRBD1 - TRBV2 CASSVRPLVTGDNQPQHF TGTGCCAGCAGTGTTCGGCCCTTGGTCACAGGGGACAATCAGCCCCAGCATTTT
TRBJ2-1 - - TRBV10-3 CAISGGEVKRWNEQFF TGTGCCATCAGTGGTGGGGAGGTCAAAAGGTGGAATGAGCAGTTCTTC
TRBJ2-3 TRBD2 - TRBV7-3 CASSLPRGSTDTQYF TGTGCCAGCAGCTTACCGCGGGGGAGCACAGATACGCAGTATTTT
TRBJ2-5 TRBD2 - TRBV3-1/TRBV3-2 CASSGSGGVGETQYF TGTGCCAGCAGCGGAAGTGGGGGGGTTGGGGAGACCCAGTACTTC
TRBJ2-7 TRBD1 - TRBV7-2 CASSLLTGGEQYF TGTGCCAGCAGCTTATTGACAGGGGGAGAGCAGTACTTC
TRBJ1-5 TRBD1 - TRBV30 CAWSAQTGSQPQHF TGTGCCTGGAGCGCTCAGACAGGGAGTCAGCCCCAGCATTTT
TRBJ2-1 - once TRBV7-3 CASSPLSGWHNEQFF TGTGCCAGCAGCCCGCTCAGCGGGTGGCACAATGAGCAGTTCTTC
TRBJ2-7 TRBD2 few TRBV9 CASSPGGGRSYEQYF TGTGCCAGCAGCCCCGGGGGGGGGCGCTCCTACGAGCAGTACTTC
TRBJ2-3 TRBD2 few TRBV5-1 CASSISGGPLDTQYF TGCGCCAGCAGCATTAGCGGGGGTCCCCTCGATACGCAGTATTTT
TRBJ1-1 TRBD1 - TRBV20-1 CSANRGTEAFF TGCAGTGCTAACAGGGGTACTGAAGCTTTCTTT
TRBJ1-1 - once TRBV6-5 CASTYSPNAGTEAFF TGTGCCAGCACGTACTCCCCTAACGCGGGCACTGAAGCTTTCTTT
TRBJ2-5 - - TRBV5-1 CASSLYSQETQYF TGCGCCAGCAGCTTGTACAGCCAAGAGACCCAGTACTTC
TRBJ1-6 - - TRBV10-2 CASSEGRADNSPLHF TGCGCCAGCAGTGAGGGGAGGGCAGATAATTCACCCCTCCACTTT
TRBJ1-2 TRBD1 - TRBV7-3 CASSPGTGEGYTF TGTGCCAGCAGTCCCGGGACAGGGGAAGGCTACACCTTC
TRBJ2-1 TRBD2 once TRBV6-6 CASSYFREGYNEQFF TGTGCCAGCAGTTACTTCCGGGAGGGGTACAATGAGCAGTTCTTC
TRBJ2-7 - - TRBV21-1 CASSPRSLTRSNSEQYF TGTGCCAGCAGCCCCCGATCCTTGACAAGATCCAACTCCGAGCAGTACTTC